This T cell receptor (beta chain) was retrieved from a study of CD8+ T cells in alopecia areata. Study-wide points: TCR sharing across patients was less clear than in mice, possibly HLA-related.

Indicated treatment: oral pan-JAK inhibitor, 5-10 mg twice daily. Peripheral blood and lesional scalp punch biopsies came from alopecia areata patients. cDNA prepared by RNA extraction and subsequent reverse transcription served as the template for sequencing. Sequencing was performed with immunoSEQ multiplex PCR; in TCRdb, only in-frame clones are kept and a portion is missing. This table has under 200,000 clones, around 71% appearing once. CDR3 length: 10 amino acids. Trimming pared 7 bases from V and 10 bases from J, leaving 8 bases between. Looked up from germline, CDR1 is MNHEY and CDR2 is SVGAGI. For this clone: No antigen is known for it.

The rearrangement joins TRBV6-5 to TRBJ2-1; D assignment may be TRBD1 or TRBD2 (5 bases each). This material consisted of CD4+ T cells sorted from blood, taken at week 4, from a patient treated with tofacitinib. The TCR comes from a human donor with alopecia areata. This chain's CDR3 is CASTGTEQFF. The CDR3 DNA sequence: TGTGCCAGCACTGGGACGGAGCAGTTCTTC.